One sample yielded the 25 T cell receptor beta chains listed below, sequenced in a study of blood T cells in healthy people across ages (dated by TCRdb to between 2014 and 2016). Library generation was performed with 5' RACE. The listed sequencing device is Illumina HiSeq 2500. A second about 7 to 11 cycle PCR used a sample-barcoded 5' primer and a J-beta primer mix. TCRdb reran the public reads through fastp at Q25 and MiXCR, keeping productive beta chains. CDR3 protein duplicates are merged, each entry listing the most common genes and DNA. Here the sample has 600,000 or so distinct CDR3 sequences; approximately 30% occur a single time. The ten largest account for 15% to 17% of the sample. The sequenced sample was blood. Every receptor here comes from a woman aged 80 or over in good health.

In its sample, this clonotype was seen many times. V and J are TRBV7-9 and TRBJ2-1; D unclear. Germline CDR1 and CDR2: SEHNR and FQNEAQ (reference sequence). This CDR3 spans 14 amino acids. V lost 1 base and J 3 bases, leaving 7 bases between the germline ends. The DNA for the CDR3 is TGTGCCAGCAGCTTAGTAGGCGGCTACAATGAGCAGTTCTTC. This codes for CASSLVGGYNEQFF.

The chain has TRBV15 and TRBJ2-3, with D perhaps TRBD1 (6 bases). Trimming pared 5 bases from V and 1 base from J, leaving 16 bases between. The CDR3 is 16 residues long. The V gene's germline CDR1 is LNHNV and CDR2 YYDKDF (reference sequence). CDR3 sequence (DNA): TGTGCCACCAGCCCGCGAAGGTGGGGGCGCACAGATACGCAGTATTTT. This translates into CATSPRRWGRTDTQYF.

The table lists this clonotype with many counts. This sequence joins TRBV7-3 and TRBJ2-5; D remains unclear. Germline values: CDR1 SGHTA, CDR2 FQGTGA. Trimming took off 2 bases at V and 1 base at J, with 11 bases between the two ends. The CDR3 runs to 15 residues. CDR3 DNA sequence: TGTGCCAGCAGCTTAGCGGTGGCAGCCCAAGAGACCCAGTACTTC. This translates into CASSLAVAAQETQYF. Full variable domain (rest looked up from reference TRBV7-3 and TRBJ2-5): GAGVSQTPSNKVTEKGKYVELRCDPISGHTALYWYRQSLGQGPEFLIYFQGTGAADDSGLPNDRFFAVRPEGSVSTLKIQRTERGDSAVYLCASSLAVAAQETQYFGPGTRLLVL.

The chain combines TRBV25-1 with TRBJ1-2, with TRBD1 as a possible D gene (5 bases). The CDR3 is 16 amino acids. Trimming took off 3 bases at V and 8 bases at J, with 22 bases between the two ends. Germline-derived CDR1 and CDR2 are MGHDK and SYGVNS. The CDR3 nucleotides are TGTGCCAGCAGTGAGCCGGGCCCAGGGTCCGTAGGAGGCTACACCTTC. It codes for CASSEPGPGSVGGYTF.

As for this clonotype: Given a much more abundant clone one base away, this may be a read error. This rearrangement joins TRBV7-6 to TRBJ2-2; D uncertain. CDR3 length: 13 residues. Germline CDR1 is SGHVS and CDR2 is FNYEAQ. Here the CDR3 DNA reads TGTGCCAACAGCTTATCGATGACCGGGGAGCTGTTTTTT. Protein product: CANSLSMTGELFF. Full variable domain (outside the CDR3, taken from reference TRBV7-6 and TRBJ2-2): GAGVSQSPRYKVTKRGQDVALRCDPISGHVSLYWYRQALGQGPEFLTYFNYEAQQDKSGLPNDRFSAERPEGSISTLTIQRTEQRDSAMYRCANSLSMTGELFFGEGSRLTVL.

Concerning this clonotype itself: A read error may be the cause here, since a much bigger clone is one base away. J is TRBJ2-1 and V is TRBV2; a possible D gene is TRBD1 (6 bases). The CDR3 length is 12 residues. In germline, CDR1 is SNHLY, CDR2 FYNNEI. V lost 4 bases, J lost 13 bases, and 14 bases lay in between. The chain's CDR3 is CASSGYRETQFF. The CDR3, as DNA: TGTGCCAGCAGTGGTTACAGGGAGACCCAGTTCTTC. The full variable domain, rest sourced from reference TRBV2 and TRBJ2-1, is EPEVTQTPSHQVTQMGQEVILRCVPISNHLYFYWYRQILGQKVEFLVSFYNNEISEKSEIFDDQFSVERPDGSNFTLKIRSTKLEDSAMYFCASSGYRETQFFGPGTRLTVL.

As to this clonotype: A junction end diverges from the germline sequence, so it may reflect a read error. V gene TRBV11-2 combines with J gene TRBJ1-6; no reliable D call. The CDR3 length is 15 residues. CDR1 is SGHAT and CDR2 is FQNNGV in the germline V gene. The CDR3 nucleotides are TGTGCCTGCAGCCTTACCCGGGCCCTTAATTCACCCCTCCACTTT. Its protein is CACSLTRALNSPLHF.

This clonotype was observed at least ten times. The V and J genes are TRBV28 and TRBJ1-2; D might be TRBD1 (6 bases). Germline V gene data show CDR1 as MDHEN and CDR2 as SYDVKM. The CDR3 runs 12 residues. The V gene lost 8 bases and the J gene lost 8 bases, with 15 bases spanning the gap. The CDR3 here is CASQGLLEGYTF. In DNA, the CDR3 is TGTGCCAGCCAGGGGCTACTGGAAGGCTACACCTTC.

In its sample, this clonotype was seen many times. V is TRBV4-1 and J is TRBJ2-1; 8 positions agree with TRBD2. Germline V gives CDR1 MGHRA, CDR2 YSYEKL. V was pared by 0 bases and J by 8 bases, with 3 bases of the junction left unmatched. The CDR3 is 14 residues long. The CDR3 region has the DNA TGCGCCAGCAGCCAAGATGAGGGACTAGATGAGCAGTTCTTC. Its protein is CASSQDEGLDEQFF.

The V gene is TRBV19, the J gene TRBJ1-5; D gene ambiguous. The germline V gene encodes CDR1 LNHDA and CDR2 SQIVND (reference sequence). The length of the CDR3 is 13 residues. The germline V and J ends were trimmed by 0 bases and 4 bases, with 4 bases remaining between them. The CDR3 is CASSIDLNQPQHF. CDR3 DNA: TGTGCCAGTAGTATAGATCTGAATCAGCCCCAGCATTTT.

The chain carries TRBV9 and TRBJ2-4, with TRBD2 identical over 9 bases. This CDR3 spans 20 amino acids. Germline loops: CDR1 SGDLS, CDR2 YYNGEE. Losses at the gene ends were 4 bases for V and 0 bases for J; bases not matched to a gene: 17. CDR3 in amino acids: CASSSSCGGAYTIAKNIQYF. The CDR3 DNA reads as TGTGCCAGCAGCTCCTCCTGCGGGGGGGCTTATACCATAGCCAAAAACATTCAGTACTTC.

This clonotype showed up many times. This chain links TRBV7-2 with TRBJ2-4; D is undetermined. CDR3 length: 15 residues. The germline V gene encodes CDR1 SGHTA and CDR2 FQGNSA. Trimming left V 4 bases short and J 5 bases short, with 15 bases between. In DNA form, the CDR3 reads TGTGCCAGCAGCTCCAGCAGAAATCGCGAAAACATTCAGTACTTC. It is translated as CASSSSRNRENIQYF. Full variable domain (remainder filled in from reference TRBV7-2 and TRBJ2-4): GAGVSQSPSNKVTEKGKDVELRCDPISGHTALYWYRQSLGQGLEFLIYFQGNSAPDKSGLPSDRFSAERTGGSVSTLTIQRTQQEDSAVYLCASSSSRNRENIQYFGAGTRLSVL.

The rearrangement uses TRBV4-1 and TRBJ2-4; tentative D call: TRBD1 (6 bases). The DNA matches TRBJ2-5 better at its end, which makes the J call doubtful. There are 17 residues in the CDR3. The germline CDR1 and CDR2 sequences are MGHRA and YSYEKL. Here the CDR3 reads CASSPNAWDNLQETQYF. The DNA of the CDR3 is TGCGCCAGCAGCCCAAACGCTTGGGACAATCTACAAGAGACCCAGTACTTC.

The chain employs TRBV7-9 and TRBJ2-7; D is uncertain. The CDR3 loop spans 13 amino acids. Per germline, CDR1 SEHNR and CDR2 FQNEAQ (reference sequence). V dropped 6 bases and J dropped 7 bases, with 16 bases sitting between them. CDR3 sequence: CASRTDGSGEQYF. The CDR3 nucleotides are TGTGCCAGCAGAACGGACGGTTCTGGAGAGCAGTACTTC.

As for this clonotype: This sequence may be a read error, since a much larger clone differs from it by one base. This chain connects TRBV5-1 to TRBJ1-1; no clear D gene. Looked up from germline, CDR1 is SGHRS and CDR2 is YFSETQ. This CDR3 has 16 residues. In nucleotides, the CDR3 is TGCGCCAGCAGCTTGTCGGCCCGGTTGGGTAGCACTGGAGCTTTCTTT. This gives the protein CASSLSARLGSTGAFF.

Ten or more counts support this clonotype. This chain uses TRBV20-1 with TRBJ2-3, with TRBD2 matching 9 bases. With 7 bases clipped from V and 2 bases from J, the junction kept 7 bases outside the gene matches. Germline CDR1 and CDR2: DFQATT and SNEGSKA (reference sequence). The CDR3 has 14 residues. The CDR3 bases are TGCAGTGGAGGCGGGGGGGGGTACACAGATACGCAGTATTTT. Amino acids: CSGGGGGYTDTQYF.

As regards this clonotype: This may be a read error, as it is one base from a much larger clone. The CDR3 sequence is CASSLTWGGAPYNEQYF. CDR3 in DNA: TGTGCCAGCAGCTTAACGTGGGGGGGGGCTCCCTACAATGAGCAGTACTTC. The chain combines TRBV7-3 with TRBJ2-1; a weak D match, TRBD2 (7 bases). The DNA end favors TRBJ2-7, so the J call may be wrong. Per the germline V gene, CDR1 is SGHTA and CDR2 is FQGTGA. The CDR3 runs to 17 residues.

The chain recombines TRBV5-1 with TRBJ2-2; 11 nucleotides align to TRBD2. This CDR3 is 15 amino acids long. J gave up 6 bases and V 4 bases, and 5 bases lay outside the gene matches. The germline CDR1 and CDR2 sequences are SGHRS and YFSETQ. The CDR3 bases are TGCGCCAGCAGCCCCGGGACTAGCGGCGCCGGGGAGCTGTTTTTT. Protein product: CASSPGTSGAGELFF.

This clonotype was counted at least ten times. The V and J genes are TRBV5-5 and TRBJ2-1; D might be TRBD2 (6 bases). V lost 1 base to trimming and J lost 7 bases, with 15 bases between them. Per germline, CDR1 SGHKS and CDR2 YYEKEE (reference sequence). CDR3 size: 15 residues. The CDR3 loop reads CASSLSGLQGNEQFF. CDR3 sequence (DNA): TGTGCCAGCAGCTTGTCGGGACTGCAAGGGAATGAGCAGTTCTTC.

Details on this clonotype: Being one base from a much bigger clone, this may be a read error. The genes are TRBV5-6 and TRBJ1-2; a weak D match, TRBD1 (6 bases). V was trimmed by 4 bases and J by 7 bases, leaving 14 bases between them. Germline-derived CDR1 and CDR2 are SGHDT and YYEEEE. This CDR3 comprises 13 residues. The CDR3 loop is CASSGDGGRGYTF. The CDR3 region has the DNA TGTGCCAGCAGCGGTGACGGGGGGCGTGGCTACACCTTC.

This clonotype was picked up many times. The DNA for the CDR3 is TGTGCCAGCAGCTTCTCCCCCCAGCGGCAAGAGACCCAGTACTTC. Amino acids: CASSFSPQRQETQYF. V is TRBV7-2 and J is TRBJ2-5; D might be TRBD2 (5 bases). The CDR3 totals 15 residues. Trimming removed 3 bases from V and 2 bases from J, with 13 bases in between. In germline, CDR1 is SGHTA, CDR2 FQGNSA.

Regarding this clonotype: This may be a read error, as it is one base from a much larger clone. This chain joins TRBV6-5 and TRBJ1-2; D not certain. The CDR3 length is 15 residues. Per the germline V gene, CDR1 is MNHEY and CDR2 is SVGAGI. The CDR3 spells CTSTPGGILRHGYTF. CDR3 DNA sequence: TGTACCAGCACTCCTGGAGGGATCCTGCGCCATGGCTACACCTTC.

This clonotype has a handful of counts. The rearrangement uses TRBV29-1 and TRBJ1-1; possible D gene TRBD1, 6 bases. The CDR3 is made up of 13 amino acids. Germline CDR1 is SQVTM and CDR2 is ANQGSEA. Trimming took off 2 bases at V and 4 bases at J, with 11 bases between the two ends. CDR3 residues: CSVERLGATEAFF. In nucleotides, the CDR3 is TGCAGCGTTGAAAGGTTGGGGGCCACTGAAGCTTTCTTT.

With regard to this clonotype: A read error may be the cause here, since a much bigger clone is one base away. The chain is built from TRBV9 and TRBJ2-7, with 10 bases that match TRBD1. The CDR3 contains 16 residues. Germline values: CDR1 SGDLS, CDR2 YYNGEE. In DNA form, the CDR3 reads TGTGCCAGCTGCGTAAGACGGGACAGGGGATCGAACGAGCAGTACTTC. It encodes CASCVRRDRGSNEQYF.

This clonotype showed up many times. The genes are TRBV20-1 and TRBJ1-2; D call uncertain. Germline CDR1 reads DFQATT; CDR2 reads SNEGSKA (reference sequence). The CDR3 is 12 residues long. V shed 5 bases and J shed 8 bases, with 15 bases lying between them. The CDR3, as DNA: TGCAGTGCTCAGGAGGTGGTATGGGGCTACACCTTC. It specifies CSAQEVVWGYTF.